This T cell receptor beta chain was obtained from a study of cytotoxic CD8 clonotypes in ibrutinib-treated CLL. On the study more broadly: Sequenced samples delivered averages of around 250,000 productive templates and tens of thousands of productive rearrangements.

The CDR3 runs 16 residues. CDR1 is SGHRS, CDR2 YFSETQ, per germline. V lost 0 bases and J lost 2, with 12 bases in between. Profiling relied on immunoSEQ multiplex PCR, and the TCRdb table lists in-frame clones only, not all of them. The table lists about 92,000 clones, more than 70% of them singletons. The sequence derives from a human donor with chronic lymphocytic leukemia. Sequencing used PBMCs, obtained after 24 months of ibrutinib treatment. The chain uses TRBV5-1 and TRBJ1-3; D is uncertain. CDR3 sequence reads: CASSLDMTTTGNTIYF. CDR3 coding DNA: TGCGCCAGCAGCTTGGACATGACAACCACTGGAAACACCATATATTTT.